Presented here are 10 T cell receptor beta chains from one specimen sequenced in a study of type 1 and type 2 diabetes patients. Genomic DNA was the PCR template. Amplification of the beta chain CDR3 used 30 forward and 13 reverse multiplex primers. TCRdb reanalysed the multiplex PCR reads using MiXCR and keeps one entry per CDR3 protein. The sample consists of fewer than 350,000 distinct CDR3 sequences, more than 45% of them appearing once. Sequencing was performed on peripheral blood mononuclear cells (PBMCs). These receptor sequences come from a young man with type 2 diabetes.

CDR3 nucleotide sequence: TGTGCCAGCAGCTTTGGGACTGTCGTCAATGAGCAGTTCTTC. Its protein is CASSFGTVVNEQFF. V is TRBV7-8 and J is TRBJ2-1, with a weak D call TRBD2 (6 bases). Germline-derived CDR1 and CDR2 are SGHVS and FQNEAQ. V lost 3 bases, J lost 6 bases, and 12 bases lay in between. The CDR3 contains 14 residues. Complete variable domain (other parts from reference TRBV7-8 and TRBJ2-1): GAGVSQSPRYKVAKRGQDVALRCDPISGHVSLFWYQQALGQGPEFLTYFQNEAQLDKSGLPSDRFFAERPEGSVSTLKIQRTQQEDSAVYLCASSFGTVVNEQFFGPGTRLTVL.

The gene calls are TRBV30 and TRBJ1-1, with D unclear. The CDR3 runs 14 residues. V shed 2 bases and J shed 11 bases, with 21 bases lying between them. Germline V gene sequence: CDR1 GTSNPN, CDR2 SVGIG (reference sequence). The CDR3 DNA reads TGTGCCTGGAGTATTGAACTAACTGGGAGGGCGGCTTTCTTT. This sequence encodes CAWSIELTGRAAFF.

J is TRBJ1-5 and V is TRBV7-2, with a possible D match to TRBD1 (5 bases). The V gene's germline CDR1 is SGHTA and CDR2 FQGNSA. The CDR3 covers 15 residues. The V end was cut by 6 bases, the J end by 1 base, with 13 bases between. This chain's CDR3 is CASSKGRVSNQPQHF. As DNA, the CDR3 is TGTGCCAGCAGTAAGGGCAGGGTGAGCAATCAGCCCCAGCATTTT.

The rearrangement uses TRBV4-2 and TRBJ1-6, with TRBD1 as a possible D gene (6 bases). The CDR3 extends over 17 amino acids. The germline V gene encodes CDR1 LGHNA and CDR2 YNFKEQ. V was cut by 4 bases and J by 0 bases, with 13 bases left in between. CDR3 nucleotide sequence: TGTGCCAGCAGCCGAGGGGGGGGCGGCTCCTATAATTCACCCCTCCACTTT. As protein: CASSRGGGGSYNSPLHF.

The CDR3 region has the DNA TGTGCCACAGGGAGGGGTAGAGAAAACTCTGGGGCCAACGTCCTGACTTTC. As protein: CATGRGRENSGANVLTF. This sequence joins TRBV27 and TRBJ2-6; 7 bases map to TRBD2. The ends lost 10 bases at V and 0 bases at J; junction bases unmatched: 12. In germline, CDR1 is MNHEY, CDR2 SMNVEV (reference sequence). CDR3 length equals 17 residues.

This chain uses TRBV3-1 with TRBJ2-1; 10 bases map to TRBD1. The CDR3 covers 16 residues. CDR1 is LGHDT, CDR2 YNNKEL, per germline (reference sequence). V shed 4 bases, J shed 6 bases, and the junction held 9 bases outside the gene matches. The CDR3 loop reads CASSLRDRGAFNEQFF. CDR3 bases: TGTGCCAGCAGCCTCCGGGACAGGGGTGCATTCAATGAGCAGTTCTTC.

The V call is TRBV6-2 or TRBV6-3, the J call TRBJ2-1; 9 nucleotides agree with TRBD2. Per the germline V gene, CDR1 is MNHEY and CDR2 is SVGEGT. The junction had 7 bases not matched to a gene; V was cut back by 4 bases and J by 9 bases. The CDR3 has 14 residues. CDR3 DNA sequence: TGTGCCAGCAGTTGGGGGACTAGCCGGAGTGAGCAGTTCTTC. It translates to CASSWGTSRSEQFF.

This clonotype has a handful of counts. The chain combines TRBV11-2 with TRBJ1-2, with TRBD1 as a possible D gene (5 bases). The germline V and J ends were trimmed by 2 bases and 8 bases, with 12 bases remaining between them. CDR3 length equals 13 residues. Germline V gene data show CDR1 as SGHAT and CDR2 as FQNNGV. In DNA form, the CDR3 reads TGTGCCAGCAGCTTACAGGGAATCGAGGGCTACACCTTC. This sequence encodes CASSLQGIEGYTF.

The chain uses TRBV20-1 and TRBJ2-5, with 10 bases matching TRBD2. CDR1 is DFQATT and CDR2 is SNEGSKA in the germline V gene (reference sequence). The CDR3 runs 16 residues. With V trimmed by 0 bases and J by 5 bases, 9 bases remained unmatched. CDR3 in amino acids: CSARDPWLAGVETQYF. CDR3 nucleotide sequence: TGCAGTGCTAGAGACCCATGGCTAGCGGGAGTTGAGACCCAGTACTTC.

The chain couples TRBV20-1 to TRBJ2-3; D is undetermined. The germline V and J ends were trimmed by 0 bases and 3 bases, with 7 bases remaining between them. CDR1 is DFQATT, CDR2 SNEGSKA, per germline (reference sequence). The CDR3 has 13 amino acids. Here the CDR3 DNA reads TGCAGTGCTAGAGACCCTAAAACAGATACGCAGTATTTT. This sequence encodes CSARDPKTDTQYF.